What follows are 23 T cell receptor beta chains derived from one specimen sequenced in a study of a mutant IDH1 vaccine in newly diagnosed glioma (TCRdb year 2021). The time point label, read with the paper, signifies: baseline, week 1 (first vaccination visit). The treatment or condition label on this specimen signifies: pre-vaccination baseline after standard-of-care therapy. Libraries were built with the immunoSEQ multiplex PCR assay. TCRdb holds this immuneACCESS table with in-frame rearrangements only. Some clones are missing; in checked studies, unresolved V genes explain under half, and the rest has no known cause. The sample yields tens of thousands of clones; about 83% were counted once. The biggest ten clones account for 1.5% to 2% of the sample. The sample here was PBMCs, taken from a glioma patient treated with radiotherapy, temozolomide or both. The receptor source for this set is a woman aged 40 to 49 with glioma.

This sequence joins TRBV9 and TRBJ2-3; D not certain. Germline loops: CDR1 SGDLS, CDR2 YYNGEE. The CDR3 spans 12 residues. V was cut by 0 bases and J by 10 bases, with 9 bases left in between. The CDR3 nucleotides read TGTGCCAGCAGCGTAGTGGCCGAGGCGCAGTATTTT. Protein sequence: CASSVVAEAQYF.

J is TRBJ1-3 and V is TRBV2; D possibly corresponds to TRBD1 (6 bases). V was pared by 1 base and J by 0 bases, with 19 bases between. This CDR3 is built from 19 residues. From germline, CDR1 is SNHLY and CDR2 FYNNEI. The CDR3 sequence: CASSEVRAPKGDSGNTIYF. CDR3 sequence (DNA): TGTGCCAGCAGTGAAGTCAGGGCGCCGAAGGGGGACTCTGGAAACACCATATATTTT.

This sequence joins TRBV2 and TRBJ2-7; D is possibly TRBD1 or TRBD2 (5 bases each). In germline, CDR1 is SNHLY, CDR2 FYNNEI. The CDR3 runs to 15 residues. V was trimmed by 8 bases and J by 4 bases, leaving 21 bases between them. CDR3 region: CASFPQRGLTYEQYF. The CDR3 nucleotides are TGTGCCAGCTTCCCCCAGAGGGGCCTTACATACGAGCAGTACTTC.

This rearrangement joins TRBV5-1 to TRBJ1-2; D not certain. The CDR3 is 14 residues long. Germline lookup yields CDR1 SGHRS and CDR2 YFSETQ. Trimming stripped 2 bases from V and 6 bases from J, with 14 bases between. This CDR3 reads CASSFLVSRDGYTF. The CDR3 region has the DNA TGCGCCAGCAGCTTCCTCGTAAGCCGCGATGGCTACACCTTC.

The rearrangement uses TRBV18 and TRBJ2-3, with 7 positions matching TRBD2. Germline lookup yields CDR1 KGHSH and CDR2 LQKENI. V dropped 4 bases and J dropped 2; count of bases not matched to a gene: 12. This CDR3 has 17 residues. CDR3 sequence: CASSQLPGTKTTDTQYF. The DNA of the CDR3 is TGTGCCAGCTCACAACTCCCGGGGACTAAAACCACAGATACGCAGTATTTT. Full variable domain (rest looked up from reference TRBV18 and TRBJ2-3): NAGVMQNPRHLVRRRGQEARLRCSPMKGHSHVYWYRQLPEEGLKFMVYLQKENIIDESGMPKERFSAEFPKEGPSILRIQQVVRGDSAAYFCASSQLPGTKTTDTQYFGPGTRLTVL.

The chain couples TRBV5-6 to TRBJ1-2, with 10 bases fitting TRBD1. Germline loops: CDR1 SGHDT, CDR2 YYEEEE. V lost 4 bases, J lost 3 bases, and 6 bases stayed unmatched. CDR3 length: 15 amino acids. Written as DNA, the CDR3 is TGTGCCAGCAGCGTGACAGGGGGCGAAGACTATGGCTACACCTTC. It specifies CASSVTGGEDYGYTF.

The chain employs TRBV2 and TRBJ2-1; 8 nucleotides match TRBD2. The germline V gene encodes CDR1 SNHLY and CDR2 FYNNEI. CDR3 length: 16 amino acids. V was pared by 2 bases and J by 5 bases, with 8 bases of the junction left unmatched. As DNA, the CDR3 is TGTGCCAGCAGTGAAAGTCCTGGACTAGCTCACAATGAGCAGTTCTTC. It specifies CASSESPGLAHNEQFF.

CDR3 in amino acids: CASSGTVRNTEAFF. CDR3 coding DNA: TGTGCCAGCAGCGGGACAGTGAGAAACACTGAAGCTTTCTTT. The chain carries TRBV5-6 and TRBJ1-1, with 7 bases identical to TRBD1. The CDR3 has 14 amino acids. The germline CDR1 and CDR2 sequences are SGHDT and YYEEEE. After removal of 4 bases from V and 2 bases from J, the junction contained 5 bases not matched to a gene.

The chain couples TRBV7-9 to TRBJ1-2; D remains ambiguous. CDR1 SEHNR and CDR2 FQNEAQ come from the germline V gene (reference sequence). This CDR3 is 14 amino acids long. Trimming stripped 5 bases from V and 4 bases from J, with 14 bases between. The CDR3 region has the DNA TGTGCCAGCAGCATTGGCGGGGTTTTCTATGGCTACACCTTC. Translated, it gives CASSIGGVFYGYTF.

This clone was counted once. The J gene is TRBJ1-2, the V gene TRBV5-6, with D possibly being TRBD1 (6 bases). The CDR3 spans 15 residues. Trimming pared 4 bases from V and 1 base from J, leaving 14 bases between. CDR1 and CDR2 (germline): SGHDT, YYEEEE. CDR3 sequence reads: CASSPGAGINYGYTF. For the CDR3, the DNA is TGTGCCAGCAGCCCGGGGGCAGGGATTAACTATGGCTACACCTTC. Drawing the rest from reference TRBV5-6 and TRBJ1-2, the complete variable domain is DAGVTQSPTHLIKTRGQQVTLRCSPKSGHDTVSWYQQALGQGPQFIFQYYEEEERQRGNFPDRFSGHQFPNYSSELNVNALLLGDSALYLCASSPGAGINYGYTFGSGTRLTVV.

This clone came up a few times. The chain joins TRBV30 to TRBJ1-1; perhaps TRBD1 as D (6 bases). The germline V and J ends were trimmed by 5 bases and 0 bases, with 13 bases remaining between them. Germline V lookup: CDR1 GTSNPN, CDR2 SVGIG (reference sequence). The CDR3 consists of 14 residues. Written as DNA, the CDR3 is TGTGCCTGGTCGCGACCAGGGGTGAACACTGAAGCTTTCTTT. As protein: CAWSRPGVNTEAFF.

This clone was counted a single time. The chain recombines TRBV10-3 with TRBJ2-6, with D tentatively TRBD2 (6 bases). The CDR3 spans 16 residues. With 8 bases removed from V and 1 base from J, the gap between germline ends came to 15 bases. Germline V CDR1 and CDR2: ENHRY, SYGVKD. The CDR3 DNA is TGTGCCATCGGGGGGATGGGGGGATCTGGGGCCAACGTCCTGACTTTC. Its translation: CAIGGMGGSGANVLTF.

The chain has TRBV6-1 and TRBJ1-6, with 7 bases lining up with TRBD1. Looked up from germline, CDR1 is MNHNS and CDR2 is SASEGT. This CDR3 has 14 amino acids. Unmatched junction bases numbered 8, after V lost 8 bases and J lost 7 bases. The DNA of the CDR3 is TGTGCCAGCGGACGACAGGGAACGAATTCACCCCTCCACTTT. Its translation is CASGRQGTNSPLHF.

V is TRBV30 and J is TRBJ2-1, with D hard to call. The germline CDR1 and CDR2 sequences are GTSNPN and SVGIG (reference sequence). The V end lost 1 base, the J end lost 2 bases, and 12 bases lay between the germline ends. This CDR3 has 15 residues. The CDR3 reads CAWSESRSPYNEQFF. The CDR3 coding sequence is TGTGCCTGGAGTGAATCCAGGTCTCCCTACAATGAGCAGTTCTTC.

The CDR3 here is CASSEKDRSSQPQHF. For the CDR3, the DNA is TGTGCCAGCAGTGAAAAAGACAGGTCAAGTCAGCCCCAGCATTTT. V and J are TRBV6-1 and TRBJ1-5, with D possibly matching TRBD1 (6 bases). V was clipped by 2 bases and J by 6 bases, with 14 bases between them. In germline, CDR1 is MNHNS, CDR2 SASEGT. The CDR3 is 15 amino acids.

This chain links TRBV5-6 with TRBJ2-1, with D possibly TRBD2 on 5 matching bases. Germline loops: CDR1 SGHDT, CDR2 YYEEEE. Trimming left V 0 bases short and J 7 bases short, with 14 bases between. The CDR3 runs to 15 residues. The DNA of the CDR3 is TGTGCCAGCAGCTTGGGTAGAGCCCGGGGAAATGAGCAGTTCTTC. Amino acid sequence: CASSLGRARGNEQFF. Together with reference TRBV5-6 and TRBJ2-1, the CDR3 gives the full variable domain: DAGVTQSPTHLIKTRGQQVTLRCSPKSGHDTVSWYQQALGQGPQFIFQYYEEEERQRGNFPDRFSGHQFPNYSSELNVNALLLGDSALYLCASSLGRARGNEQFFGPGTRLTVL.

This chain connects TRBV27 to TRBJ1-1; no firm D call. The CDR3 covers 17 residues. Germline CDR1 reads MNHEY; CDR2 reads SMNVEV (reference sequence). The V gene lost 0 bases and the J gene lost 4 bases, with 18 bases spanning the gap. CDR3: CASSLSSREGFFTEAFF. The CDR3 coding sequence is TGTGCCAGCAGTTTATCGTCTAGGGAAGGATTTTTCACTGAAGCTTTCTTT.

The genes are TRBV9 and TRBJ2-2, with 11 bases matching TRBD2. J was trimmed by 4 bases and V by 4 bases; bases with no gene match: 12. The CDR3 runs to 18 residues. CDR1 is SGDLS and CDR2 is YYNGEE in the germline V gene. CDR3: CASSSPLAGGHPTGELFF. The CDR3, as DNA: TGTGCCAGCAGCTCCCCTCTAGCGGGGGGACATCCCACCGGGGAGCTGTTTTTT.

The rearrangement links TRBV2 to TRBJ2-7; D gene unclear. This CDR3 spans 12 amino acids. Trimming removed 5 bases at V and 4 bases at J, with 9 bases between. CDR1 SNHLY and CDR2 FYNNEI come from the germline V gene. The CDR3 nucleotides are TGTGCCAGCAGTTTAGCCGGGTACGAGCAGTACTTC. Translation: CASSLAGYEQYF.

The chain couples TRBV7-9 to TRBJ2-2; tentative D call: TRBD1 (5 bases). Germline V gene data show CDR1 as SEHNR and CDR2 as FQNEAQ (reference sequence). V was shortened by 2 bases and J by 4 bases, with 17 bases between the two germline ends. CDR3 length: 17 residues. The CDR3 region is CASSLSKGYRFTGELFF. The CDR3 DNA follows: TGTGCCAGCAGCTTATCGAAGGGGTATCGGTTCACCGGGGAGCTGTTTTTT.

The chain uses TRBV6-5 and TRBJ2-1, with D hard to call. The CDR3 contains 13 residues. The ends were cut back, 4 bases at V and 2 bases at J, with 6 bases in the middle. Per germline, CDR1 MNHEY and CDR2 SVGAGI. In DNA, the CDR3 is TGTGCCAGCAGTTGGAGAACCTACAATGAGCAGTTCTTC. It is translated as CASSWRTYNEQFF.

CDR3 amino acids: CASSIGRLKGPNQPQHF. The CDR3 DNA is TGTGCCAGTAGTATAGGGCGACTAAAGGGACCAAATCAGCCCCAGCATTTT. The chain is built from TRBV19 and TRBJ1-5; D possibly corresponds to TRBD1 (5 bases). Trimming took 1 base from V and 4 from J, leaving 17 bases between them. The V gene's germline CDR1 is LNHDA and CDR2 SQIVND (reference sequence). This CDR3 spans 17 amino acids.

This chain joins TRBV7-8 and TRBJ1-1, with a tentative D call TRBD1 (6 bases). V gave up 5 bases and J gave up 2 bases, with 15 bases separating them. CDR1 SGHVS and CDR2 FQNEAQ come from the germline V gene. The CDR3 length is 15 residues. In nucleotides, the CDR3 is TGTGCCAGCAGCCTCGGGGGCATCCTTAACACTGAAGCTTTCTTT. Encoded protein: CASSLGGILNTEAFF.